The T cell receptor beta chain under discussion was sequenced for a study of Graves' ophthalmopathy and Graves' hyperthyroidism. This CDR3 has 18 amino acids. V lost 2 bases, J lost 0 bases, and 15 bases lay in between. Per germline, CDR1 KGHDR and CDR2 SFDVKD. The study's findings and limits: Most thyroid-expanded clonotypes exceeding 0.001 frequency were also found in blood.

CDR3 regions of TCR beta were amplified from RNA transcripts. The first-round RT-PCR employed HTBI primers together with the Qiagen OneStep RT-PCR kit. A multiplex PCR was then performed as the second round. TCRdb re-analysed the multiplex PCR reads in MiXCR, keeping a single row per CDR3 protein. The profile shows about 600,000 distinct CDR3 sequences, about 35% of them singletons. Many counts were recorded for this clonotype. Its antigen is unknown. This sequence originates from an adult man with Graves' hyperthyroidism. The sequencing input was peripheral blood or thyroid tissue (not recorded which). This chain uses TRBV24-1 with TRBJ2-2; TRBD1 might be the D (6 bases). CDR3 in DNA: TGTGCCACCAGTGATTCGACCACAGGGTACGCGAACACCGGGGAGCTGTTTTTT. Protein product: CATSDSTTGYANTGELFF.